A single sample is the source of the 18 T cell receptor beta chains below, sequenced in a study of OX40 agonist ivuxolimab in advanced cancers. Sequenced by immunoSEQ multiplex PCR; TCRdb stores in-frame clones only, minus some. Of tens of thousands of clones in the sample, approximately 85% were seen once. This sample comprised CD4+ or CD8+ T cells sorted from blood, obtained in a trial of the OX40 agonist ivuxolimab. The receptors shown here come from an adult with an advanced solid tumor such as melanoma, head and neck, liver or kidney cancer.

Only one count was recorded for this clone. J is TRBJ1-1 and V is TRBV28; D uncertain. The CDR3 loop spans 13 amino acids. Germline assignment: CDR1 MDHEN and CDR2 SYDVKM. V was clipped by 3 bases and J by 3 bases, with 8 bases between them. In nucleotides, the CDR3 is TGTGCCAGCAGTTTCTTCGGGGACACTGAAGCTTTCTTT. Translation gives CASSFFGDTEAFF.

In its sample, this clone was seen a few times. This rearrangement joins TRBV27 to TRBJ1-2; D unresolved. Looked up from germline, CDR1 is MNHEY and CDR2 is SMNVEV (reference sequence). V dropped 0 bases and J dropped 4 bases, with 6 bases sitting between them. The CDR3 is 13 residues long. The CDR3 nucleotides read TGTGCCAGCAGTTTATCGATCACCTATGGCTACACCTTC. It specifies CASSLSITYGYTF.

The J gene is TRBJ1-1, the V gene TRBV10-2, with D perhaps TRBD1 (5 bases). Germline values: CDR1 WSHSY, CDR2 SAAADI. The V gene lost 2 bases and the J gene lost 0 bases, with 13 bases spanning the gap. This CDR3 is 16 amino acids long. CDR3 protein: CASSEKGIAVNTEAFF. CDR3 bases: TGCGCCAGCAGTGAGAAGGGGATCGCCGTGAACACTGAAGCTTTCTTT.

The chain joins TRBV7-9 to TRBJ1-1; 8 positions match TRBD1. Germline CDR1 reads SEHNR; CDR2 reads FQNEAQ (reference sequence). V shed 6 bases and J 8 bases; nucleotides not matched to a gene: 11. This CDR3 spans 14 amino acids. CDR3 in amino acids: CASSIDRGRSEAFF. CDR3 in DNA: TGTGCCAGCAGTATTGACAGGGGAAGATCAGAAGCTTTCTTT.

This chain links TRBV2 with TRBJ1-5; weak D call: TRBD1 (5 bases). The V and J ends lost 1 base and 3 bases respectively, with 10 bases between them. CDR3 size: 15 residues. Germline V gives CDR1 SNHLY, CDR2 FYNNEI. CDR3 loop: CASSEGRGSNQPQHF. CDR3 coding DNA: TGTGCCAGCAGTGAAGGTAGGGGATCCAATCAGCCCCAGCATTTT.

CDR3 coding DNA: TGTGCCAGCAGTTACGACGGCCGATGGGGCCACGAGCAGTACTTC. This translates into CASSYDGRWGHEQYF. This rearrangement joins TRBV6-5 to TRBJ2-7, with a possible D match to TRBD1 (5 bases). This CDR3 spans 15 amino acids. Germline V gene lookup returns CDR1 MNHEY and CDR2 SVGAGI. V lost 2 bases to trimming and J lost 5 bases, with 16 bases between them.

The chain employs TRBV19 and TRBJ2-6; 10 bases match TRBD1. J lost 0 bases, V lost 2 bases, and 7 bases had no gene match. The germline CDR1 and CDR2 sequences are LNHDA and SQIVND (reference sequence). CDR3 length: 19 residues. CDR3: CASSIHWDRGSSGANVLTF. The CDR3 bases are TGTGCCAGTAGTATACATTGGGACAGGGGCTCCTCTGGGGCCAACGTCCTGACTTTC.

The sample holds one count of this clone. The CDR3, as DNA: TGTGCCAGCAGCCCTAACGGGTATTGGTCCGGCTACGAGCAGTACTTC. Translated, it gives CASSPNGYWSGYEQYF. This chain uses TRBV7-9 with TRBJ2-7; D gene unclear. This CDR3 is 16 amino acids long. With 5 bases removed from V and 3 bases from J, the gap between germline ends came to 20 bases. Germline loops: CDR1 SEHNR, CDR2 FQNEAQ (reference sequence).

V usage is TRBV27 and J usage is TRBJ1-5; no clear D gene. There are 11 residues in the CDR3. Trimming took 6 bases from V and 4 from J, leaving 4 bases between them. Looked up from germline, CDR1 is MNHEY and CDR2 is SMNVEV (reference sequence). CDR3 amino acids: CASSPNQPQHF. The DNA of the CDR3 is TGTGCCAGCAGCCCAAATCAGCCCCAGCATTTT.

The chain carries TRBV6-5 and TRBJ1-1, with D perhaps TRBD1 (5 bases). The CDR3 contains 15 residues. V was trimmed by 2 bases and J by 0 bases, leaving 10 bases between them. CDR1 and CDR2 from the germline V gene are MNHEY and SVGAGI. CDR3 nucleotides: TGTGCCAGCAGTTACAGTAGGGGCCTGAACACTGAAGCTTTCTTT. Its protein is CASSYSRGLNTEAFF.

V is TRBV29-1 and J is TRBJ2-7; D ambiguous. This CDR3 has 12 amino acids. V lost 2 bases to trimming and J lost 5 bases, with 10 bases between them. Looked up from germline, CDR1 is SQVTM and CDR2 is ANQGSEA. The CDR3: CSVESGFDEQYF. CDR3 DNA: TGCAGCGTTGAAAGTGGTTTTGACGAGCAGTACTTC.

This clone came up once. The V and J genes are TRBV30 and TRBJ1-5, with D unclear. This CDR3 region has 18 residues. Germline assignment: CDR1 GTSNPN and CDR2 SVGIG (reference sequence). Trimming took 0 bases from V and 0 from J, leaving 18 bases between them. In DNA form, the CDR3 reads TGTGCCTGGAGTGTAAGGCCAGATTTTACGAATAGCAATCAGCCCCAGCATTTT. It translates to CAWSVRPDFTNSNQPQHF.

V usage is TRBV19 and J usage is TRBJ1-2; 10 bases fit TRBD1. Trimming took 3 bases from V and 7 from J; bases not matched to a gene: 5. Germline CDR1 and CDR2: LNHDA and SQIVND (reference sequence). This CDR3 has 14 amino acids. The CDR3 DNA follows: TGTGCCAGTAGTATCAGGGGACAGGGGATTGGCTACACCTTC. Its translation: CASSIRGQGIGYTF.

V and J are TRBV15 and TRBJ2-3, with TRBD2 identical over 8 bases. CDR3 length: 18 amino acids. CDR1 is LNHNV, CDR2 YYDKDF, per germline (reference sequence). Losses at the gene ends were 1 base for V and 2 bases for J; bases not matched to a gene: 11. CDR3 bases: TGTGCCACCAGCAGAGGCTCTGGAACTAGCGGCCCCACAGATACGCAGTATTTT. Its translation is CATSRGSGTSGPTDTQYF.

V usage is TRBV5-1 and J usage is TRBJ2-5, with no clear D. The last part of the DNA fits TRBJ2-7 better; the J call may be wrong. This CDR3 has 12 residues. Germline V gene sequence: CDR1 SGHRS, CDR2 YFSETQ. CDR3 protein: CASSSPSYEQYF. The DNA of the CDR3 is TGCGCCAGCAGCTCGCCATCCTACGAGCAGTACTTC.

The DNA for the CDR3 is TGTGCCAGCAGCCCCATCAAAGGACAGCCATGGGGGTCCGGGGAGCTGTTTTTT. Its protein product is CASSPIKGQPWGSGELFF. This chain uses TRBV7-2 with TRBJ2-2, with D tentatively TRBD1 (6 bases). V gave up 5 bases and J gave up 6 bases, with 25 bases separating them. This CDR3 comprises 18 residues. Looked up from germline, CDR1 is SGHTA and CDR2 is FQGNSA.

The CDR3 DNA sequence: TGTGCCAGCAGCCGAGCGCCGGGACGGAAAAACATTCAGTACTTC. It is translated as CASSRAPGRKNIQYF. The J gene is TRBJ2-4, the V gene TRBV28; D possibly uses TRBD1 or TRBD2 (5 bases each). Germline V lookup: CDR1 MDHEN, CDR2 SYDVKM. Trimming took off 6 bases at V and 4 bases at J, with 16 bases between the two ends. The CDR3 is made up of 15 amino acids. The variable domain in full, with the rest retrieved from reference TRBV28 and TRBJ2-4, is DVKVTQSSRYLVKRTGEKVFLECVQDMDHENMFWYRQDPGLGLRLIYFSYDVKMKEKGDIPEGYSVSREKKERFSLILESASTNQTSMYLCASSRAPGRKNIQYFGAGTRLSVL.

The chain has TRBV2 and TRBJ1-4; the D is unclear. Trimming took 7 bases from V and 4 from J, leaving 16 bases between them. Per germline, CDR1 SNHLY and CDR2 FYNNEI. The CDR3 contains 15 residues. This chain's CDR3 is CASMSMRAYNEKLFF. Written as DNA, the CDR3 is TGTGCCAGCATGAGTATGAGGGCCTATAATGAAAAACTGTTTTTT. The whole variable domain, filled in from reference TRBV2 and TRBJ1-4, reads EPEVTQTPSHQVTQMGQEVILRCVPISNHLYFYWYRQILGQKVEFLVSFYNNEISEKSEIFDDQFSVERPDGSNFTLKIRSTKLEDSAMYFCASMSMRAYNEKLFFGSGTQLSVL.